One sample yielded the 18 T cell receptor beta chains listed below, sequenced in a study of T-cell memory formation after mild COVID-19. TCRdb passed the 5' RACE reads through MiXCR, listing each CDR3 protein once. Found here are 45,000 to 50,000 distinct CDR3 sequences, 7% to 8% of them singletons; the top ten hold approximately 1.5%. Sequenced input: PBMCs or a T cell subset sorted from them (not recorded which). These receptors were taken from a man aged 18-30 years who had mild COVID-19 (a few samples of this study predate the infection). Cell type and time point are not known.

This clonotype was observed a handful of times. The chain combines TRBV7-2 with TRBJ1-1; no clear D. Trimming took off 1 base at V and 4 bases at J, with 10 bases between the two ends. CDR3 size: 14 residues. Germline lookup yields CDR1 SGHTA and CDR2 FQGNSA. The CDR3 region is CASSLDFWATEAFF. CDR3 DNA: TGTGCCAGCAGCTTAGATTTCTGGGCCACTGAAGCTTTCTTT.

This clonotype was seen many times. The chain is built from TRBV11-2 and TRBJ1-4; perhaps TRBD1 as D (5 bases). V lost 5 bases to trimming and J lost 7 bases, with 14 bases between them. The CDR3 contains 14 residues. CDR1 and CDR2 (germline): SGHAT, FQNNGV. CDR3 in amino acids: CASSQQEFSEKLFF. The CDR3 bases are TGTGCCAGCAGCCAACAGGAATTTAGTGAAAAACTGTTTTTT.

The sample holds many counts of this clonotype. V usage is TRBV27 and J usage is TRBJ2-1; the match to TRBD2 covers 8 bases. The CDR3 has 16 residues. V trimming: 7 bases; J trimming: 2 bases; junction bases outside the gene matches: 10. Germline CDR1 reads MNHEY; CDR2 reads SMNVEV (reference sequence). The CDR3: CASNNREGTAYNEQFF. The CDR3 bases are TGTGCCAGCAACAATCGGGAGGGGACGGCCTACAATGAGCAGTTCTTC.

In this sample, this clonotype turned up many times. This chain links TRBV7-2 with TRBJ2-1; D not certain. V was trimmed by 5 bases and J by 0 bases, leaving 8 bases between them. Per the germline V gene, CDR1 is SGHTA and CDR2 is FQGNSA. The length of the CDR3 is 14 residues. This CDR3 is CASSPYSSYNEQFF. CDR3 DNA sequence: TGTGCCAGCAGCCCCTATAGCTCCTACAATGAGCAGTTCTTC.

This clonotype was recorded at least ten times. The rearrangement joins TRBV5-4 to TRBJ2-5, with 11 bases that match TRBD2. This CDR3 has 17 amino acids. V dropped 3 bases and J dropped 2; count of bases not matched to a gene: 9. Germline V gene data show CDR1 as SGHNT and CDR2 as YYREEE (reference sequence). Here the CDR3 DNA reads TGTGCCAGCAGCTCCCCTAGCGGGGGGACTCTACAAGAGACCCAGTACTTC. As protein: CASSSPSGGTLQETQYF. Combining the CDR3 with reference TRBV5-4 and TRBJ2-5 gives the whole variable domain ETGVTQSPTHLIKTRGQQVTLRCSSQSGHNTVSWYQQALGQGPQFIFQYYREEENGRGNFPPRFSGLQFPNYSSELNVNALELDDSALYLCASSSPSGGTLQETQYFGPGTRLLVL.

This clonotype was picked up many times. The chain uses TRBV20-1 and TRBJ1-2; 9 bases agree with TRBD1. The ends lost 6 bases at V and 7 bases at J; junction bases unmatched: 15. CDR3 length equals 15 residues. Germline CDR1 DFQATT, CDR2 SNEGSKA (reference sequence). The DNA of the CDR3 is TGCAGTGCGCTAATCCCGGGACAGGGAAGGGGTGGCTACACCTTC. It yields the protein CSALIPGQGRGGYTF.

V usage is TRBV5-6 and J usage is TRBJ2-1; D is ambiguous. Germline V gene data show CDR1 as SGHDT and CDR2 as YYEEEE. Trimming stripped 2 bases from V and 2 bases from J, with 5 bases between. CDR3 length: 13 residues. In DNA form, the CDR3 reads TGTGCCAGCAGCTTTGTTACCTACAATGAGCAGTTCTTC. This sequence encodes CASSFVTYNEQFF.

This clonotype showed up many times. This chain links TRBV5-6 with TRBJ2-7; TRBD1 is a possible D gene (6 bases). Trimming stripped 4 bases from V and 4 bases from J, with 9 bases between. Germline CDR1 is SGHDT and CDR2 is YYEEEE. This CDR3 has 12 residues. Written as DNA, the CDR3 is TGTGCCAGCAGCGCAGGGGAGTACGAGCAGTACGTC. Translating it yields CASSAGEYEQYV.

This clonotype has a handful of counts. V is TRBV7-6 and J is TRBJ2-2; possibly TRBD2 for D (7 bases). Trimming removed 4 bases from V and 6 bases from J, with 15 bases in between. This CDR3 has 15 residues. CDR1 and CDR2 (germline): SGHVS, FNYEAQ. This CDR3 reads CASSSVRGAPGELFF. CDR3 nucleotides: TGTGCCAGCAGCTCTGTCCGGGGGGCCCCCGGGGAGCTGTTTTTT.

This clonotype was picked up a small number of times. This chain joins TRBV20-1 and TRBJ2-5; no reliable D call. Germline values: CDR1 DFQATT, CDR2 SNEGSKA (reference sequence). V was cut by 6 bases and J by 2 bases, with 16 bases left in between. The CDR3 length is 14 residues. This chain's CDR3 is CSAILRRAQETQYF. DNA for the CDR3: TGCAGTGCCATTCTCCGTCGGGCTCAAGAGACCCAGTACTTC.

This chain uses TRBV4-3 with TRBJ2-2; D might be TRBD1 or TRBD2, each matching 6 bases. The CDR3 is 16 residues long. Germline CDR1 LGHNA, CDR2 YSLEER. The V gene lost 4 bases and the J gene lost 4 bases, with 16 bases spanning the gap. The DNA for the CDR3 is TGCGCCAGCAGCCTCAGAGGAGGAGGGGGCACCGGGGAGCTGTTTTTT. Its translation is CASSLRGGGGTGELFF.

This clonotype was seen ten or more times. The CDR3 loop is CSVRRRETQYF. The CDR3 bases are TGCAGCGTCAGGAGAAGAGAGACCCAGTACTTC. The chain combines TRBV29-1 with TRBJ2-5; no clear D. CDR1 is SQVTM and CDR2 is ANQGSEA in the germline V gene. The CDR3 has 11 residues. Trimming removed 6 bases from V and 4 bases from J, with 9 bases in between.

This clonotype was recorded many times. The chain recombines TRBV5-1 with TRBJ2-3; the D gene is possibly TRBD1 (7 bases). The length of the CDR3 is 18 residues. Germline CDR1 is SGHRS and CDR2 is YFSETQ. Trimming shortened V by 2 bases and J by 0 bases, and 19 bases separated the two germline ends. The chain's CDR3 is CASSLPTGRFRSTDTQYF. CDR3 coding DNA: TGCGCCAGCAGCTTACCGACAGGGAGGTTTAGGAGCACAGATACGCAGTATTTT.

This clonotype was found a few times. The chain recombines TRBV27 with TRBJ2-7; D perhaps matches TRBD2 (5 bases). Trimming removed 3 bases from V and 0 bases from J, with 15 bases in between. This CDR3 is built from 16 residues. The germline CDR1 and CDR2 sequences are MNHEY and SMNVEV (reference sequence). The CDR3 nucleotides are TGTGCCAGCAGTTTGGCTGGGCGAGGGAGCTCCTACGAGCAGTACTTC. Translation: CASSLAGRGSSYEQYF.

This clonotype has just a few counts. V is TRBV11-2 and J is TRBJ2-5, with 10 bases lining up with TRBD2. Germline CDR1 SGHAT, CDR2 FQNNGV. The V segment lost 6 bases and the J segment 5 bases; nucleotides outside the gene matches: 12. The CDR3 spans 16 residues. The CDR3 protein is CASSQGSGGFLETQYF. In nucleotides, the CDR3 is TGTGCCAGCAGTCAGGGTAGCGGGGGGTTTCTGGAGACCCAGTACTTC.

This clonotype was picked up a small number of times. This chain joins TRBV6-2 or TRBV6-3 and TRBJ2-7, with D perhaps TRBD1 or TRBD2 (5 bases each). Germline CDR1 is MNHEY and CDR2 is SVGEGT. V lost 7 bases to trimming and J lost 3 bases, with 16 bases between them. The CDR3 extends over 14 amino acids. CDR3 region: CASTKGGQGYEQYV. CDR3 sequence (DNA): TGTGCCAGCACCAAAGGAGGTCAGGGCTACGAGCAGTACGTC.

The chain is built from TRBV9 and TRBJ2-5; TRBD2 matches at 10 bases. The germline gives CDR1 SGDLS, CDR2 YYNGEE. The CDR3 has 15 residues. Trimming cost V 1 base and J 1 base; bases outside gene matches: 1. CDR3 coding DNA: TGTGCCAGCAGCGTAACTAGCGGGACCCAAGAGACCCAGTACTTC. Protein product: CASSVTSGTQETQYF.

The chain links TRBV20-1 to TRBJ2-1; D might be TRBD1 (6 bases). Germline CDR1 reads DFQATT; CDR2 reads SNEGSKA (reference sequence). The CDR3 has 15 residues. V was trimmed by 2 bases and J by 4 bases, leaving 15 bases between them. The DNA for the CDR3 is TGCAGTGCTAGAACAGGGACGCTGAATTACAATGAGCAGTTCTTC. It codes for CSARTGTLNYNEQFF.